This T cell receptor (beta chain) emerged from a study of blood T cell repertoires in COVID-19. Study context: Acute and convalescent COVID-19 specimens originated in the United States, Italy and Spain. Sources were T cells, B-cell-depleted T cells, or PBMCs; the material itself was cDNA or gDNA.

This CDR3 contains 15 residues. Germline values: CDR1 SGHTA, CDR2 FQGNSA. Regarding this clone: The junction does not match germline at one end; this may be a read error.

How the authors handled the data: Amplifying reference gene primers gave estimates of nucleated cell counts. Here immunoSEQ multiplex PCR was the method, and the copy in TCRdb shows in-frame clones only, minus some. The D gene and trimming were derived from the DNA, and the V and J assignments and clone size from that table. The data hold about 140,000 clones, with 76% observed a single time. The chain joins TRBV7-2 to TRBJ2-1; the D gene is possibly TRBD1 (5 bases). This clonotype originated in a woman of 80 years or more with active or convalescent COVID-19. Sequencing input: peripheral blood. CDR3 DNA: TGTGCCAGCAGCTTAGGCCAGGGCTCCTTCAATGAGCAGTTCTTC. This translates into CASSLGQGSFNEQFF. The whole variable domain, filled in from reference TRBV7-2 and TRBJ2-1, reads GAGVSQSPSNKVTEKGKDVELRCDPISGHTALYWYRQSLGQGLEFLIYFQGNSAPDKSGLPSDRFSAERTGGSVSTLTIQRTQQEDSAVYLCASSLGQGSFNEQFFGPGTRLTVL.